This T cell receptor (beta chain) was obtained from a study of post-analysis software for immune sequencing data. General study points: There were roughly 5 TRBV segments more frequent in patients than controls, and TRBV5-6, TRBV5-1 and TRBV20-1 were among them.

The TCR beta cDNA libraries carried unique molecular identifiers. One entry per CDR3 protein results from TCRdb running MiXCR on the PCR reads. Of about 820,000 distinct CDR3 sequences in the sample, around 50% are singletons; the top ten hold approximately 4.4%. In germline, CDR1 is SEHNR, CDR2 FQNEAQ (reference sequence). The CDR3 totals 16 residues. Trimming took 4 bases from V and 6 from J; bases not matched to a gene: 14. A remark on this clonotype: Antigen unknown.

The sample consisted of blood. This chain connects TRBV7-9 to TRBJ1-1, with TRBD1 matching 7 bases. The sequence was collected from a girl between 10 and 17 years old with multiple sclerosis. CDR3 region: CASSSQGGSGFSEAFF. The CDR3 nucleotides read TGTGCCAGCAGCTCTCAGGGGGGATCCGGGTTCTCTGAAGCTTTCTTT.